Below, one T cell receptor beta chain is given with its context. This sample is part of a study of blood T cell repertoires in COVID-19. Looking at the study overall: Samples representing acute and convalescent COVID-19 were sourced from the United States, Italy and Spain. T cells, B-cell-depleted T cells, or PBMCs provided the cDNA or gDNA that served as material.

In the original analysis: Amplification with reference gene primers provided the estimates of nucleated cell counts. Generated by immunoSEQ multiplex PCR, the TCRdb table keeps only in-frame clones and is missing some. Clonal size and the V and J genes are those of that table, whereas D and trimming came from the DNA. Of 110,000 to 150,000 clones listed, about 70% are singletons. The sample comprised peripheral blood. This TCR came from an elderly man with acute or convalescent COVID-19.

The CDR3 loop reads CASSQGTLDTQYF. The CDR3 DNA reads TGTGCCAGCAGCCAAGGGACTCTAGATACGCAGTATTTT. V gene TRBV5-4 combines with J gene TRBJ2-3, with D maybe TRBD2 (6 bases). The CDR3 is made up of 13 amino acids. Germline assignment: CDR1 SGHNT and CDR2 YYREEE (reference sequence). Trimming left V 4 bases short and J 5 bases short, with 11 bases between.